This entry lists 20 T cell receptor beta chains sequenced from one sample in a study of OX40 agonist ivuxolimab in advanced cancers. Produced via immunoSEQ multiplex PCR; TCRdb's table is partial and in-frame only. Of 35,000 to 45,000 clones in the sample, approximately 86% were seen once. The sequences come from CD4+ or CD8+ T cells sorted from blood, collected in a trial of the OX40 agonist ivuxolimab. The receptors come from an adult with an advanced solid tumor such as melanoma, head and neck, liver or kidney cancer.

This rearrangement joins TRBV9 to TRBJ2-5, with D unclear. This CDR3 has 14 residues. Between the trimmed V and J ends, which lost 3 bases and 1 base, there was a span of 10 bases. Germline V CDR1 and CDR2: SGDLS, YYNGEE. The CDR3 region has the DNA TGTGCCAGCAGCGCCACGAGACGCCAAGAGACCCAGTACTTC. Protein sequence: CASSATRRQETQYF.

Comments on this clone: The DNA is left out, because the CDR3 cannot be placed on it with certainty; the CDR3 is given as TCRdb lists it. The chain joins TRBV2 to TRBJ1-1; TRBD1, the D gene given by the table, was not confirmed from the DNA. The V gene's germline CDR1 is SNHLY and CDR2 FYNNEI. The CDR3 is 13 amino acids long, termini counted. The CDR3 region is CASILGGTGEAFF.

This clone is medium-sized by share. The V call is TRBV2, the J call TRBJ1-2; a weak D match, TRBD1 (5 bases). Trimming removed 5 bases from V and 5 bases from J, with 12 bases in between. Germline assignment: CDR1 SNHLY and CDR2 FYNNEI. This CDR3 spans 13 amino acids. The CDR3 DNA reads as TGTGCCAGCAGTATACAGGCGGGATATGGCTACACCTTC. It is translated as CASSIQAGYGYTF.

The chain has TRBV6-7 and TRBJ2-7; 7 positions match TRBD2. TRBV6-7 is marked as an open reading frame, function uncertain. The CDR3 consists of 14 residues. After removal of 0 bases from V and 2 bases from J, the junction contained 1 base not matched to a gene. In DNA form, the CDR3 reads TGTGCCAGCAGTTACTCGGGAGGGCCCTACGAGCAGTACTTC. It yields the protein CASSYSGGPYEQYF.

The chain is built from TRBV28 and TRBJ2-1; D assignment may be TRBD1 or TRBD2 (5 bases each). Germline V CDR1 and CDR2: MDHEN, SYDVKM. The V end was cut by 6 bases, the J end by 6 bases, with 18 bases between. The CDR3 is 15 amino acids. In DNA form, the CDR3 reads TGTGCCAGCAGCCCTCCGGGGACCCAGGGCAATGAGCAGTTCTTC. Translated: CASSPPGTQGNEQFF.

V gene TRBV19 combines with J gene TRBJ2-7, with 8 bases fitting TRBD1. V dropped 6 bases and J dropped 4; count of bases not matched to a gene: 11. The CDR3 sequence is 15 residues long. Germline-derived CDR1 and CDR2 are LNHDA and SQIVND (reference sequence). The CDR3, as DNA: TGTGCCAGTAGCCCAGGAGCAGGGGGCCTTTACGAGCAGTACTTC. Translated, it gives CASSPGAGGLYEQYF.

The DNA of the CDR3 is TGTGCCAGCCTTGGGGGCAGCTCCTACGAGCAGTACTTC. Translated: CASLGGSSYEQYF. J is TRBJ2-7 and V is TRBV27; possibly TRBD1 for D (6 bases). Looked up from germline, CDR1 is MNHEY and CDR2 is SMNVEV (reference sequence). This CDR3 has 13 amino acids. Trimming cost V 8 bases and J 0 bases, with 11 bases left between them.

The chain carries TRBV6-5 and TRBJ1-5; tentatively, D is TRBD1 (6 bases). Germline assignment: CDR1 MNHEY and CDR2 SVGAGI. Trimming shortened V by 5 bases and J by 1 base, and 12 bases separated the two germline ends. The CDR3 is made up of 15 amino acids. Here the CDR3 reads CASSPQRGSNQPQHF. CDR3 DNA: TGTGCCAGCAGTCCCCAGAGGGGGAGCAATCAGCCCCAGCATTTT.

The V and J genes are TRBV6-6 and TRBJ1-5; D perhaps matches TRBD1 (5 bases). V lost 3 bases to trimming and J lost 0 bases, with 12 bases between them. The germline CDR1 and CDR2 sequences are MNHNY and SVGAGI (reference sequence). The CDR3 loop spans 16 amino acids. The CDR3 reads CASSYDSAYSNQPQHF. The DNA for the CDR3 is TGTGCCAGCAGTTATGACAGCGCCTATAGCAATCAGCCCCAGCATTTT.

The J gene is TRBJ2-7, the V gene TRBV28; D possibly corresponds to TRBD2 (5 bases). Looked up from germline, CDR1 is MDHEN and CDR2 is SYDVKM. This CDR3 has 14 residues. The V and J ends lost 2 bases and 3 bases respectively, with 11 bases between them. The CDR3 DNA reads as TGTGCCAGCAGTTTACTCGCGGAGGTCTACGAGCAGTACTTC. Protein product: CASSLLAEVYEQYF.

This clone came up once. The chain recombines TRBV7-7 with TRBJ2-7; the D is unclear. Germline-derived CDR1 and CDR2 are SSHAT and FNYEAQ (reference sequence). This CDR3 has 13 residues. V was shortened by 2 bases and J by 1 base, with 6 bases between the two germline ends. CDR3 loop: CASSLQSSYEQYF. The CDR3 DNA reads as TGTGCCAGCAGCTTACAGAGTTCCTACGAGCAGTACTTC.

This clone is a singleton in its sample. The J gene is TRBJ2-5, the V gene TRBV7-2; no clear D. Germline-derived CDR1 and CDR2 are SGHTA and FQGNSA. CDR3 length: 11 residues. V was trimmed by 5 bases and J by 4 bases, leaving 5 bases between them. The DNA of the CDR3 is TGTGCCAGCAGCCCCCTAGAGACCCAGTACTTC. Its translation is CASSPLETQYF. The variable domain in full, with the rest retrieved from reference TRBV7-2 and TRBJ2-5, is GAGVSQSPSNKVTEKGKDVELRCDPISGHTALYWYRQSLGQGLEFLIYFQGNSAPDKSGLPSDRFSAERTGGSVSTLTIQRTQQEDSAVYLCASSPLETQYFGPGTRLLVL.

The rearrangement joins TRBV4-1 to TRBJ2-1; no definite D call. The germline V gene encodes CDR1 MGHRA and CDR2 YSYEKL. The CDR3 is 13 amino acids. Trimming took off 0 bases at V and 4 bases at J, with 4 bases between the two ends. The CDR3 reads CASSQEKYNEQFF. The CDR3 DNA follows: TGCGCCAGCAGCCAAGAAAAGTACAATGAGCAGTTCTTC.

This chain links TRBV27 with TRBJ2-2; D is uncertain. V lost 2 bases and J lost 0, with 7 bases in between. Per germline, CDR1 MNHEY and CDR2 SMNVEV (reference sequence). This CDR3 is 15 amino acids long. CDR3 in DNA: TGTGCCAGCAGTTTAATGGTGGCGAACACCGGGGAGCTGTTTTTT. It specifies CASSLMVANTGELFF.

This clone appeared a single time. V is TRBV18 and J is TRBJ1-1; no clear D gene. The CDR3 contains 14 residues. Trimming took 0 bases from V and 1 from J, leaving 6 bases between them. Germline CDR1 is KGHSH and CDR2 is LQKENI. The CDR3 loop is CASSPPGRNTEAFF. As DNA, the CDR3 is TGTGCCAGCTCACCACCGGGAAGGAACACTGAAGCTTTCTTT.

This chain links TRBV5-4 with TRBJ2-5, with D possibly TRBD2 on 6 matching bases. The V gene lost 4 bases and the J gene lost 1 base, with 14 bases spanning the gap. This CDR3 region has 15 residues. Germline V gene data show CDR1 as SGHNT and CDR2 as YYREEE (reference sequence). The chain's CDR3 is CASSHITRGQETQYF. In DNA form, the CDR3 reads TGTGCCAGCAGCCACATTACGCGGGGCCAAGAGACCCAGTACTTC.

The chain carries TRBV7-2 and TRBJ2-7, with D maybe TRBD2 (7 bases). The CDR3 totals 14 residues. Trimming took 8 bases from V and 3 from J, leaving 17 bases between them. CDR1 and CDR2 from the germline V gene are SGHTA and FQGNSA. The CDR3 nucleotides read TGTGCCAGCTCTAGCGGACAGTATTTCTACGAGCAGTACTTC. Translation: CASSSGQYFYEQYF.

The J gene is TRBJ2-5, the V gene TRBV11-1, with TRBD2 matching over 8 bases. Germline values: CDR1 SGHAT, CDR2 FQDESV (reference sequence). The CDR3 runs 14 residues. The J segment lost 1 base and the V segment lost 5 bases, leaving 3 bases of the junction unmatched. The CDR3 DNA reads as TGTGCCAGCAGCCGCGGGAGGTTCCAAGAGACCCAGTACTTC. Translated: CASSRGRFQETQYF.

This chain's CDR3 is CASSGPGIVLDYTF. The DNA for the CDR3 is TGTGCCAGCAGTGGGCCAGGGATTGTATTGGACTACACCTTC. V and J are TRBV13 and TRBJ1-2; possibly TRBD1 for D (5 bases). Germline assignment: CDR1 PRHDT and CDR2 FYEKMQ (reference sequence). This CDR3 is built from 14 residues. Trimming shortened V by 6 bases and J by 10 bases, and 21 bases separated the two germline ends.

The chain carries TRBV4-1 and TRBJ2-1; 12 nucleotides match TRBD2. The ends lost 3 bases at V and 8 bases at J; junction bases unmatched: 8. CDR1 and CDR2 (germline): MGHRA, YSYEKL. The CDR3 runs to 16 residues. The chain's CDR3 is CASSHTGLAGKDEQFF. In nucleotides, the CDR3 is TGCGCCAGCAGCCACACAGGACTAGCGGGAAAGGATGAGCAGTTCTTC.